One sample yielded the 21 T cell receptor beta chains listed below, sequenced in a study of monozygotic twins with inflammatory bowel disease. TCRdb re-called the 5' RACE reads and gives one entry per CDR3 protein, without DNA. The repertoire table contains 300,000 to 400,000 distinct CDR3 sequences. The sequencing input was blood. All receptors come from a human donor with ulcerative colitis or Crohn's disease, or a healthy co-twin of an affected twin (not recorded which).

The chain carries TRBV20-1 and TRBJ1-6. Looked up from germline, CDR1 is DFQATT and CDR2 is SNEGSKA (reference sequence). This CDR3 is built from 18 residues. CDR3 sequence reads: CSARDSLALGSYNSPLHF.

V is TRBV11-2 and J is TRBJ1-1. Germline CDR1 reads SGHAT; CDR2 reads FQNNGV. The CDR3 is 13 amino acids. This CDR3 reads CASSLVGPTEAFF.

The CDR3 loop reads CSARPGTGDQPQHF. This rearrangement joins TRBV20-1 to TRBJ1-5; lacking DNA, the TRBD1 call made by TCRdb goes unchecked. The CDR3 covers 14 residues. Germline loops: CDR1 DFQATT, CDR2 SNEGSKA (reference sequence).

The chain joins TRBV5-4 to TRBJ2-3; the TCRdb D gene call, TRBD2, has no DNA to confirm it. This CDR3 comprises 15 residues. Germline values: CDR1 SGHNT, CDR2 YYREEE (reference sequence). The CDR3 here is CASSRQILAERTQYF.

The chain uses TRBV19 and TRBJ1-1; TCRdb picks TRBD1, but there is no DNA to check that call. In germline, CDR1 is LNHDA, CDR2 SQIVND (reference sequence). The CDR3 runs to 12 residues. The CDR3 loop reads CASRPRGNEAFF.

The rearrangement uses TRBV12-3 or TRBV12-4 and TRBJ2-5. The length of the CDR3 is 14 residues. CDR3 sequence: CASSFHGEQETQYF.

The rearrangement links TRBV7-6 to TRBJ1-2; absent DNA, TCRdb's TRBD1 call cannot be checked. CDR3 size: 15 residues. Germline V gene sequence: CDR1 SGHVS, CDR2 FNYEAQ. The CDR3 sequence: CASSLALQGNDGYTF. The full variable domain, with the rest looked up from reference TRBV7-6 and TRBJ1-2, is GAGVSQSPRYKVTKRGQDVALRCDPISGHVSLYWYRQALGQGPEFLTYFNYEAQQDKSGLPNDRFSAERPEGSISTLTIQRTEQRDSAMYRCASSLALQGNDGYTFGSGTRLTVV.

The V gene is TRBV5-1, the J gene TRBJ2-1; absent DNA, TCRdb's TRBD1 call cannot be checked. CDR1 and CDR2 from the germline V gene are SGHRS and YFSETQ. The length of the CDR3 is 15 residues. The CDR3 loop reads CASSLVGVRGNEQFF.

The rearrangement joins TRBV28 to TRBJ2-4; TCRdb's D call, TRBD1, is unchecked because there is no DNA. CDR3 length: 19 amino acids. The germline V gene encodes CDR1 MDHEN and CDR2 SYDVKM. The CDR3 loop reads CASTDLRRGYPLAKNIQYF.

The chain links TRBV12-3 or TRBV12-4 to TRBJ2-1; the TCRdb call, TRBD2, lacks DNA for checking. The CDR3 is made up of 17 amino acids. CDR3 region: CASSRLAGGRKHNEQFF.

The CDR3 protein is CASSPTSSPLHF. J is TRBJ1-6 and V is TRBV18. Germline V lookup: CDR1 KGHSH, CDR2 LQKENI. The CDR3 is made up of 12 amino acids.

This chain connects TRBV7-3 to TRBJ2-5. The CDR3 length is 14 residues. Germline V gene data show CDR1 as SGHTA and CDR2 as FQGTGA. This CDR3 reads CASSSFGSRETQYF.

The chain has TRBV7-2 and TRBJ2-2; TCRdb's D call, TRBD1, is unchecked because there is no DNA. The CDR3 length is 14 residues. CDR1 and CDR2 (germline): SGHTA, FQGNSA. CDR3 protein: CASSSDRGPGELFF.

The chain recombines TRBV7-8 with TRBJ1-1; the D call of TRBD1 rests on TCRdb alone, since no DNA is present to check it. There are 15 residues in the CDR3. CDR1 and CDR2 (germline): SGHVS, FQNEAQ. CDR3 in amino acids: CASSLAMDSYTEAFF.

The CDR3 loop is CASSPRSGIVYGYTF. This rearrangement joins TRBV18 to TRBJ1-2; TCRdb reports TRBD1, a call that lacks DNA to check it against. Germline-derived CDR1 and CDR2 are KGHSH and LQKENI. This CDR3 is 15 amino acids long.

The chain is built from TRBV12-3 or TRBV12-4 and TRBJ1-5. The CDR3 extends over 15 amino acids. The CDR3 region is CASSFGRTSNQPQHF.

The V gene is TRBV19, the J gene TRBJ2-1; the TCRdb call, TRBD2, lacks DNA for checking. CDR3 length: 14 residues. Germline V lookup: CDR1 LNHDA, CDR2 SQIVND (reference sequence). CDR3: CASMTSGGGNEQFF.

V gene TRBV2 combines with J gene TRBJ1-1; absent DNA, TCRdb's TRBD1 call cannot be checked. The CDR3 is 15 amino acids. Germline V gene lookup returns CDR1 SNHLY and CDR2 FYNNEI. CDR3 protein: CASSFSGTANTEAFF.

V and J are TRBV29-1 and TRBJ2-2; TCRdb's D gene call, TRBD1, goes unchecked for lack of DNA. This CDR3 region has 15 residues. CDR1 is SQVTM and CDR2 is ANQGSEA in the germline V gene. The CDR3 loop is CSASPGQGLTGELFF.

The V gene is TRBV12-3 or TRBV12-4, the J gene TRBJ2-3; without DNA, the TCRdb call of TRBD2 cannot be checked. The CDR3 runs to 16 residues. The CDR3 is CASSRRLAGGLDTQYF.

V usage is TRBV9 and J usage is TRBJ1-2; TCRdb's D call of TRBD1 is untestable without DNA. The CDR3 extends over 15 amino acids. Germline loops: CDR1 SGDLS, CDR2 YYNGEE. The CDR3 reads CASSVGPGQGHGYTF.